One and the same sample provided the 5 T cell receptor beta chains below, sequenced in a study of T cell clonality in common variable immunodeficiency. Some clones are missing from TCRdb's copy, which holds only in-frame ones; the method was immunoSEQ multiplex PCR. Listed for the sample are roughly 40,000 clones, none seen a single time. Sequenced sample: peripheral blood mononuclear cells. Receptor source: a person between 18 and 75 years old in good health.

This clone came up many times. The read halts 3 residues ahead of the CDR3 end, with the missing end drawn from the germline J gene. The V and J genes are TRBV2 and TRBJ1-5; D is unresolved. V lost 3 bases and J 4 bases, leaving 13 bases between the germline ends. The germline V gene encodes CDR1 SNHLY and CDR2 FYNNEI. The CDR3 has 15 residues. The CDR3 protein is CASSDLSPGNQPQHF. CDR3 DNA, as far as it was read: TGTGCCAGCAGTGATTTGTCCCCGGGGAATCAGCCC. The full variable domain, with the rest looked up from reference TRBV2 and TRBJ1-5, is EPEVTQTPSHQVTQMGQEVILRCVPISNHLYFYWYRQILGQKVEFLVSFYNNEISEKSEIFDDQFSVERPDGSNFTLKIRSTKLEDSAMYFCASSDLSPGNQPQHFGDGTRLSIL.

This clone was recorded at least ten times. The CDR3: CASSTGQPYEQYF. The CDR3 bases that were read are TGTGCCAGCAGCACGGGACAGCCCTACGAG. The V call is TRBV7-8, the J call TRBJ2-7; TRBD1 agrees at 7 bases. The sequence runs out 3 residues before the end of the CDR3; the remainder is reconstructed from the germline J gene. Germline V gene sequence: CDR1 SGHVS, CDR2 FQNEAQ. There are 13 residues in the CDR3. Trimming took 5 bases from V and 2 from J; bases not matched to a gene: 3.

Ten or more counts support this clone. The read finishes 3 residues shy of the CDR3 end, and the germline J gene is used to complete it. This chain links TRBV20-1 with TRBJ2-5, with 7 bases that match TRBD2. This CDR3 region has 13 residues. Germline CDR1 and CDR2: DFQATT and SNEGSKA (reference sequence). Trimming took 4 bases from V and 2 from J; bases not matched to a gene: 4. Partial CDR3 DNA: TGCAGTGCTATCCGGACTAGACAAGAGACC. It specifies CSAIRTRQET. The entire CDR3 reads CSAIRTRQETQYF.

CDR3 DNA (partial): TGTGCCAGCAGCTTTACTAGCGGCTCCTACGAG. Translating gives CASSFTSGSYE. Given in full, the CDR3 is CASSFTSGSYEQYF. The V gene is TRBV11-1, the J gene TRBJ2-7; 8 bases are a match to TRBD2. The read gets to within 3 residues of the CDR3 end, and the germline J gene fills in the rest. Germline values: CDR1 SGHAT, CDR2 FQDESV (reference sequence). The CDR3 totals 14 residues. Unmatched junction bases numbered 1, after V lost 3 bases and J lost 0 bases.

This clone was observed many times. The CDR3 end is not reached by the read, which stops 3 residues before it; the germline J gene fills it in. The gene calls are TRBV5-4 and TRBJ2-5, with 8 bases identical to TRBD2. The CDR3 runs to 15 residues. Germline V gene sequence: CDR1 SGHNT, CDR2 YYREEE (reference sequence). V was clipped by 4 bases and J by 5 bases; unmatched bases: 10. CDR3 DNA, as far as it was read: TGTGCCAGCAGCCTCCCGGCGGGGGGTGGGGAGACC. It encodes CASSLPAGGGET. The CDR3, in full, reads CASSLPAGGGETQYF.